This is a list of T cell receptor beta chains from one sample in a study of T cells in pancreatic ductal adenocarcinoma. Profiled with immunoSEQ multiplex PCR; TCRdb holds only in-frame clones, not every one. This sample has 25,000 to 35,000 clones, with roughly 92% found just once. The sequencing input was PBMCs. These receptors were collected from a human donor with pancreatic ductal adenocarcinoma. CDR3s include the opening cysteine and the closing phenylalanine or tryptophan.

j_call v_call cdr3_length cdr3_aa
TRBJ1-5 TRBV19 14 CASTPTGHNQPQHF
TRBJ2-1 TRBV7-6 14 CASSSGTGGNEQFF
TRBJ2-7 TRBV18 18 CASSVLAGGPSPENEQYF
TRBJ2-5 TRBV7-9 14 CASSLPGEQETQYF
TRBJ2-3 TRBV19 15 CASSTSGTSADTQYF
TRBJ1-3 TRBV19 18 CASSIPGFDSTTGNTIYF
TRBJ2-1 TRBV2 12 CASRRQYNEQFF
TRBJ1-1 TRBV5-4 15 CASSPRYRDTTEAFF
TRBJ1-4 TRBV2 14 CASRGTGGREKLFF
TRBJ2-1 TRBV7-2 14 CASSLASGSNEQFF
TRBJ2-5 TRBV7-2 16 CASSPRTSEYQETQYF
TRBJ1-3 TRBV9 15 CASSVSPKSGNTIYF
TRBJ2-3 TRBV7-2 11 CASAPEDTQYF
TRBJ2-7 TRBV5-1 12 CASSQSFREQYF
TRBJ2-5 TRBV14 13 CASSQWSDETQYF
TRBJ2-1 TRBV11-2 12 CASRSGYNEQFF
TRBJ1-1 TRBV11-2 14 CASSLEGVAAEAFF
TRBJ2-7 TRBV7-2 16 CASKIMGGASSYEQYF
TRBJ2-2 TRBV6-1 15 CASKRAPANTGELFF
TRBJ1-4 TRBV18 14 CASSLDRGREKLFF
TRBJ2-7 TRBV5-4 15 CASSLAGVRGYEQYF
TRBJ1-1 TRBV5-4 11 CASSLYAEAFF
TRBJ2-1 TRBV28 15 CASSLRGTGRNEQFF
TRBJ2-5 TRBV28 15 CASSPPGVRGETQYF
TRBJ2-1 TRBV6-4 14 CASSEMGQGNEQFF
TRBJ2-7 TRBV4-1 15 CASSPRGGRTYEQYF
TRBJ2-3 TRBV2 15 CASDSSGGFTDTQYF
TRBJ2-3 TRBV7-8 20 CASSLAGLLAGGVGTDTQYF
TRBJ2-1 TRBV5-5 15 CASSLDYSSYNEQFF
TRBJ2-1 TRBV4-1 15 CASSLTATNYNEQFF
TRBJ1-3 TRBV5-1 14 CASSLGSTGNTIYF
TRBJ1-2 TRBV28 14 CASRPRQGRYGYTF
TRBJ1-2 TRBV5-4 15 CASSPGTGSNYGYTF
TRBJ2-7 TRBV4-2 13 CASSQDWTYEQYF
TRBJ1-5 TRBV6-1 16 CASSESWGGSNQPQHF
TRBJ2-7 TRBV6-5 14 CASSPKGTGLEQYF
TRBJ1-1 TRBV10-1 17 CASSESGPSFENTEAFF
TRBJ2-6 TRBV5-1 15 CASSLDVSGANVLTF
TRBJ2-3 TRBV7-3 14 CASSRRQGTDTQYF
TRBJ1-4 TRBV27 15 CASSSSGTAALKLFF
TRBJ2-7 TRBV10-3 13 CAISGTSGSEQYF
TRBJ1-2 TRBV7-2 13 CASSPGQLYGYTF
TRBJ2-1 TRBV7-2 15 CASSLERASYNEQFF
TRBJ1-1 TRBV4-3 14 CASSPDGRGTEAFF
TRBJ1-3 TRBV5-1 14 CASSLTPAGNTIYF
TRBJ1-5 TRBV6-5 15 CATRPDFYSNQPQHF
TRBJ1-4 TRBV30 13 CAWTLGVGEKLFF
TRBJ2-1 TRBV5-4 15 CASSKSGDSYNEQFF
TRBJ2-3 TRBV5-4 15 CASSFGTGGTDTQYF
TRBJ1-1 TRBV4-3 13 CASSQDGWNEAFF
TRBJ1-2 TRBV7-9 15 CASSPEGVSGNGYTF
TRBJ1-1 TRBV21-1 13 CASRGRVNTEAFF
TRBJ1-1 TRBV5-5 15 CASSLLGQQNTEAFF
TRBJ2-7 TRBV7-2 12 CASSPGLYEQYF
TRBJ2-6 TRBV4-3 17 CASSQVNRRSGANVLTF
TRBJ2-7 TRBV27 14 CASSSGTASYEQYF